This T cell receptor beta chain was obtained from a study of T cells in Graves' hyperthyroidism and ophthalmopathy. Study summary: Peripheral blood collection took place at initial diagnosis, before any treatment. Study conclusions and caveats: Separation of ophthalmopathy from stable hyperthyroidism was achieved by a 13 V-J model.

RNA transcripts yielded amplified TCR beta CDR3 regions. The TCR CDR3 was amplified in a first-round RT-PCR using the HTBI primer set. A single record per CDR3 protein comes from TCRdb applying MiXCR to the multiplex PCR reads. The data contain hundreds of thousands of distinct CDR3 sequences, around 14% of them singletons. This CDR3 spans 15 amino acids. CDR1 is SNHLY, CDR2 FYNNEI, per germline. Germline trimming cut 5 bases from V and 4 bases from J; bases unmatched to any gene: 8. This clonotype was recorded at least ten times. Antigen unknown. The sample consisted of blood. This TCR derives from a woman under 40 with Graves' hyperthyroidism that later progressed to Graves' ophthalmopathy. The chain couples TRBV2 to TRBJ1-5; TRBD1 matches at 7 bases. The CDR3 is CASSSKTGLNQPQHF. In DNA form, the CDR3 reads TGTGCCAGCAGTTCAAAGACAGGGTTAAATCAGCCCCAGCATTTT.